Shown below are 16 T cell receptor beta chains from a single sample sequenced in a study of molecular identifiers for immune sequencing clone quantification. From the PCR reads, TCRdb called clonotypes with MiXCR, one entry per CDR3 protein. Of about 640,000 distinct CDR3 sequences in the sample, just under 20% were seen once. Specimen: naive CD8+ T cells from blood, with Jurkat cell RNA spiked in. Subset described: FACS-sorted CD8+CD4-CCR7+CD45RA+ naive T cells. The receptors originated from a human donor in good health. Some libraries in this study had Jurkat cell RNA spiked in.

At least ten counts were recorded for this clonotype. This chain uses TRBV5-4 with TRBJ2-7; 10 bases map to TRBD2. V dropped 4 bases and J dropped 5; count of bases not matched to a gene: 6. There are 14 residues in the CDR3. The germline gives CDR1 SGHNT, CDR2 YYREEE (reference sequence). CDR3 DNA: TGTGCCAGCAGCCCGGGACTAGCGAGGAACGAGCAGTACTTC. Amino acids: CASSPGLARNEQYF.

This clonotype was seen ten or more times. The gene calls are TRBV12-3 or TRBV12-4 and TRBJ2-3; 8 bases match TRBD2. The length of the CDR3 is 17 residues. Losses at the gene ends were 2 bases for V and 2 bases for J; bases not matched to a gene: 9. CDR3 amino acids: CASSLWAGGPTTDTQYF. In DNA form, the CDR3 reads TGTGCCAGCAGTTTATGGGCGGGGGGTCCGACCACAGATACGCAGTATTTT.

This clonotype was seen repeatedly, ten times or more. The chain joins TRBV12-3 or TRBV12-4 to TRBJ1-5; TRBD1 is a possible D gene (6 bases). Trimming shortened V by 3 bases and J by 4 bases, and 10 bases separated the two germline ends. The CDR3 runs to 14 residues. The CDR3 loop is CASSFAGANQPQHF. The CDR3 DNA is TGTGCCAGCAGTTTCGCGGGGGCGAATCAGCCCCAGCATTTT.

In its sample, this clonotype was seen many times. CDR3 in amino acids: CAWSVGEAFF. CDR3 bases: TGTGCCTGGAGTGTAGGGGAAGCTTTCTTT. This chain connects TRBV30 to TRBJ1-1, with unresolved D. Germline V gene lookup returns CDR1 GTSNPN and CDR2 SVGIG (reference sequence). V was clipped by 0 bases and J by 8 bases, with 4 bases between them. The CDR3 runs to 10 residues.

Comment on this clonotype: Since a much larger clone is just one base distant, this may be a read error. The V gene is TRBV7-9, the J gene TRBJ2-7; 8 bases fit TRBD1. Germline CDR1 reads SEHNR; CDR2 reads FQNEAQ (reference sequence). The CDR3 totals 16 residues. This CDR3 is CTSSSPGQAFSYEQYF. CDR3 nucleotide sequence: TGTACCAGCAGCTCCCCGGGACAGGCCTTCTCCTACGAGCAGTACTTC.

The chain joins TRBV28 to TRBJ1-1, with 9 positions matching TRBD1. Germline assignment: CDR1 MDHEN and CDR2 SYDVKM. The CDR3 runs 18 residues. The trim removed 3 bases at V and 3 bases at J, leaving 14 bases unmatched. This CDR3 is CASSFRGQGVKGDTEAFF. As DNA, the CDR3 is TGTGCCAGCAGTTTCCGGGGACAGGGTGTAAAGGGGGACACTGAAGCTTTCTTT.

This clonotype has ten or more counts. The chain employs TRBV20-1 and TRBJ2-7, with TRBD2 identical over 14 bases. Germline V gene sequence: CDR1 DFQATT, CDR2 SNEGSKA (reference sequence). The CDR3 is 15 amino acids. J lost 3 bases, V lost 2 bases, and 3 bases had no gene match. CDR3 in amino acids: CSARPTSGRGYEQYF. The CDR3 DNA sequence: TGCAGTGCTAGACCGACTAGCGGGAGGGGCTACGAGCAGTACTTC.

For this clonotype: Sequence at one end of the junction differs from germline and may be a read error. The CDR3 protein is CAGSGGLVSYNEQFF. DNA of the CDR3: TGTGCCGGCAGCGGGGGACTAGTCTCCTACAATGAGCAGTTCTTC. The chain is built from TRBV7-3 and TRBJ2-1, with 8 bases fitting TRBD2. The CDR3 loop spans 15 amino acids. Germline CDR1 SGHTA, CDR2 FQGTGA.

This clonotype has at least ten counts. The rearrangement joins TRBV2 to TRBJ1-1; the match to TRBD1 covers 8 bases. The CDR3 extends over 18 amino acids. Trimming at V came to 6 bases and at J to 0 bases, leaving 15 bases not matched to a gene. CDR1 SNHLY and CDR2 FYNNEI come from the germline V gene. CDR3 coding DNA: TGTGCCAGCAGCTGGCCTCGCTCGGGACAGGCCATGAACACTGAAGCTTTCTTT. Translated, it gives CASSWPRSGQAMNTEAFF. Based on the CDR3 plus reference TRBV2 and TRBJ1-1, the full variable domain is EPEVTQTPSHQVTQMGQEVILRCVPISNHLYFYWYRQILGQKVEFLVSFYNNEISEKSEIFDDQFSVERPDGSNFTLKIRSTKLEDSAMYFCASSWPRSGQAMNTEAFFGQGTRLTVV.

Turning to this clonotype: A junction end diverges from the germline sequence, so it may reflect a read error. The chain joins TRBV28 to TRBJ2-2; D is unclear. The CDR3 totals 14 residues. Germline-derived CDR1 and CDR2 are MDHEN and SYDVKM. The CDR3 spells CASNFYRVTGELFF. The CDR3 DNA sequence: TGCGCCAGCAACTTTTACCGGGTCACCGGGGAGCTGTTTTTT.

This clonotype was observed at least ten times. The chain combines TRBV27 with TRBJ2-7; unclear D gene. Trimming took 8 bases from V and 1 from J, leaving 9 bases between them. This CDR3 is 12 amino acids long. Germline CDR1 MNHEY, CDR2 SMNVEV (reference sequence). The DNA of the CDR3 is TGTGCCAGCCTCGGCCCTTCCTACGAGCAGTACTTC. Encoded protein: CASLGPSYEQYF.

Concerning this clonotype itself: A read error may be the cause here, since a much bigger clone is one base away. Here the CDR3 reads CASSDSGTVSYEQYF. DNA of the CDR3: TGTGCCAGCAGTGACTCGGGGACAGTCTCCTACGAGCAGTACTTC. V and J are TRBV6-4 and TRBJ2-7; 7 bases match TRBD1. The CDR3 spans 15 residues. V lost 0 bases and J lost 0; bases outside the gene matches: 2. CDR1 is MRHNA, CDR2 SNTAGT, per germline.

This clonotype was found once. A single base separates this from a much larger clone, so it may be a read error. The chain employs TRBV7-9 and TRBJ2-5; 13 bases align to TRBD2. Germline assignment: CDR1 SEHNR and CDR2 FQNEAQ (reference sequence). CDR3 length equals 15 residues. The CDR3 sequence is CASATTSGRLETRYF. The DNA for the CDR3 is TGTGCCAGCGCCACGACTAGCGGGAGGTTGGAGACCCGGTACTTC.

This clonotype was seen a few times. CDR3 coding DNA: TGTGCCAGCAGCTCCGACGGACTCTCTGGAAACACCATATATTTT. Protein product: CASSSDGLSGNTIYF. The genes are TRBV9 and TRBJ1-3; D not certain. Germline-derived CDR1 and CDR2 are SGDLS and YYNGEE. The CDR3 has 15 amino acids. The V gene lost 4 bases and the J gene lost 0 bases, with 11 bases spanning the gap.

This clonotype has only a few counts. V is TRBV7-9 and J is TRBJ2-7; D unclear. From germline, CDR1 is SEHNR and CDR2 FQNEAQ (reference sequence). CDR3 length: 14 residues. Trimming stripped 1 base from V and 4 bases from J, with 11 bases between. This CDR3 reads CASSLDLRDYEQYF. The DNA of the CDR3 is TGTGCCAGCAGCTTAGACTTGAGAGATTACGAGCAGTACTTC.

As regards this clonotype: It may be a read error: a sequence one base away is much more abundant. The chain combines TRBV6-1 with TRBJ2-7; 8 bases align to TRBD1. The CDR3 length is 15 residues. The germline gives CDR1 MNHNS, CDR2 SASEGT. Here the CDR3 DNA reads TGTGCCATCAGTGATAAACAACAGGGGGCCTACGAGCAGTACTTC. Its translation is CAISDKQQGAYEQYF.